A selection of T cell receptor beta chains follows, all from one sample in a study of low-dose radiotherapy and immunotherapy resistance in tumors. One entry per CDR3 protein, called by TCRdb with MiXCR from the reads. Of about 64,000 distinct CDR3 sequences listed, approximately 26% were seen once; the top ten hold 5.5% to 8%. The material was PBMCs, obtained before treatment. All receptors derive from a male donor with rectosigmoid adenocarcinoma. Both conserved end residues are part of each CDR3. The D gene is left open where the match is weak. The size entry is marked missing in some rows and otherwise reads once, few, many or a size class.

many	-	TRBV4-3	TRBJ1-1	TGCGCCAGCAGCCAAGGTCACAGGGACACTGAAGCTTTCTTT	CASSQGHRDTEAFF
-	TRBD2	TRBV7-9	TRBJ2-1	TGTGCCAGCAGCTTCGGGGAGGGACGTAACAATGAGCAGTTCTTC	CASSFGEGRNNEQFF
once	-	TRBV27	TRBJ2-1	TGTGCCAGCAGTTTATGGGGGAATGAGCAGTTCTTC	CASSLWGNEQFF
-	-	TRBV28	TRBJ1-1	TGTGCCAGCAGGAGAAGGATAGGGGATATCTTCATGAACACTGAAGCTTTCTTT	CASRRRIGDIFMNTEAFF
-	TRBD1	TRBV10-3	TRBJ2-1	TGTGCCACCCTGACAGGGATTGGTGGCAATGAGCAGTTCTTC	CATLTGIGGNEQFF
many	-	TRBV6-2/TRBV6-3	TRBJ2-2	TGTGCCAGCATGGCGGCTGGGAACACCGGGGAGCTGTTTTTT	CASMAAGNTGELFF
many	-	TRBV20-1	TRBJ1-1	TGCAGTGCTCCCGACTCGGGTCAGGGGACTGAAGCTTTCTTT	CSAPDSGQGTEAFF
-	TRBD1	TRBV5-6	TRBJ2-7	TGTGCCAGCAGCTTGAGGCCCGGGACAGGGAGGTACGAGCAGTACTTC	CASSLRPGTGRYEQYF
many	-	TRBV4-3	TRBJ2-1	TGCGCCAGCAGCCAGACAGTAACCTCCTACAATGAGCAGTTCTTC	CASSQTVTSYNEQFF
many	-	TRBV4-3	TRBJ2-1	TGCGCCAGCAGCCAAGAAGGTCGAGCAGGGGATGAGCAGTTCTTC	CASSQEGRAGDEQFF